The sequence of this TCR beta chain was determined in a study of T cell responses to AZD1222 COVID-19 vaccine (dated by TCRdb to 2020 to 2022). As for the study more broadly: A total of 233 trial participants underwent TCR sequencing, of whom 207 received two doses of AZD1222 and about 26 received two doses of the MenACWY control vaccine. Trial participants were enrolled into age subgroups of 18-55, 56-69 and 70-plus years, which contained about 160, 30 and 59 TCR-sequenced participants, respectively. What the research found in general, with its limitations: Nearly half of unique spike-specific TCRs reportedly recognized epitopes outside regions mutated in the B.1.351 and B.1.1.7 variants. The 56-69-year group was small, and its depth increase did not reach significance, likely because of low power. After two AZD1222 doses, both the breadth and the depth of spike-specific TCRs were significantly higher than at day 0 and than in MenACWY recipients. Because no samples from the day 14 peak response were available, repertoires could be characterized only after the peak T cell response. The whole spike protein was spanned by vaccine-associated CD4 TCRs, and dominant responses were seen in regions 160-218 and 743-854. Most participants were white British and females outnumbered males, and the authors suggested that clonal diversity may have been underestimated. Only a handful of AZD1222 recipients were SARS-CoV-2 seropositive at baseline, limiting conclusions about previously exposed vaccinees.

Of note for this clone: Its antigen remains undetermined. The input lacks base qualities; no much larger clone sits a single base away.

Read against the paper, the sample's time point label means: about 28 days (+/-7) after the second vaccine dose. AZD1222 recipients given second doses at about 4 weeks or at about 12 weeks were pooled, since spike-specific TCR depth and breadth were not found to differ between the two schedules. Vaccinee samples came from UK trials COV001 and COV002, including a single-blind randomized controlled phase 2/3 trial of AZD1222 (ChAdOx1 nCoV-19) in healthy adults. Trial participant PBMC samples were collected at day 0 and day 28 after the second dose for TCRbeta chain sequencing. The CDR3 regions of human TCRbeta chains were subjected to immunosequencing. The study's processing was this. TCRs in the repertoires were compared against a reference library of SARS-CoV-2-specific TCRs that had been generated with the MIRA antigen-specificity platform. Breadth was defined as the fraction of unique TCRs that were SARS-CoV-2-associated. Depth was defined as the fraction of total T cells that were SARS-CoV-2-associated. Using the MIRA data, each spike-specific TCR was mapped to the spike region that the TCR reacts to and placed in a CD4 or CD8 class. Log10-transformed breadth and depth values were compared by one-way ANOVA with Sidak's multiple comparisons tests. TCRdb carries this immuneACCESS record with in-frame sequences only. Its versions omit some clonotypes, under half of them owing to an unresolved V gene in the studies checked, with the rest unexplained. V and J calls plus clone size are reproduced from that table; the DNA served to infer D and trimming. The sample table shows around 110,000 clones, and 90% are seen once. The top ten hold 6.5% to 10% of the sample.

The sequence came from an adult who received the AZD1222 COVID-19 vaccine. The sample here was peripheral blood, taken 28 days after the second AZD1222 dose.

In nucleotide form, the sequence is TGTGCCAGTAGCGGGACAGTGGACACTGAAGCTTTCTTT. This encodes CASSGTVDTEAFF. The V and J segments used are TRBV19 and TRBJ1-1, with TRBD1 matching 7 junction bases. From a lookup of the germline V gene (reference sequence), CDR1 and CDR2 are LNHDA and SQIVND. Measured from the cysteine to the phenylalanine, the CDR3 is 13 residues long. Of all the DNA, just the CDR3 is kept, 39 bases in frame from base 1. Trimming removed 6 bases from V and 3 bases from J; the gene matches leave 4 bases unexplained.